A single T cell receptor (beta chain) is shown here with its context. The antigen is unknown. The data belong to a study of post-analysis software for immune sequencing data. Across the whole study: Several disease courses (relapsing-remitting, secondary progressive and progressive-relapsing) of multiple sclerosis were included. Study results and limitations: TRBV segments more frequent in patients than in controls numbered a few and included TRBV5-6, TRBV5-1 and TRBV20-1. Versus controls, multiple sclerosis patients showed significantly lower diversity (normalized Chao1).

Presence of unique molecular identifiers characterized the TCR beta cDNA libraries. Input of about 1 to 11 million T cells yielded 450,000 to 550,000 cDNA molecules. One entry per CDR3 protein, called by TCRdb with MiXCR from the PCR reads. The data show under 900,000 distinct CDR3 sequences, around 53% seen once. The CDR3 contains 13 residues. Germline assignment: CDR1 SGHRS and CDR2 YFSETQ. The V gene lost 7 bases and the J gene lost 2 bases, with 12 bases spanning the gap. This clonotype was sampled from a girl aged 10 to 17 with multiple sclerosis. V gene TRBV5-1 combines with J gene TRBJ1-2; D is uncertain. The sequenced sample was blood. CDR3 DNA sequence: TGCGCCAGCGCCCACAGTGACAACTATGGCTACACCTTC. Encoded protein: CASAHSDNYGYTF.